What follows is one T cell receptor (beta chain) and its context. Antigen unknown. Data came from immunoSEQ multiplex PCR; TCRdb stores just in-frame clones and leaves some out. The sample contains some 200,000 clones, roughly 91% of which appear only once. The sample belongs to a study of T cell responses to AZD1222 COVID-19 vaccine. V dropped 4 bases and J dropped 4; count of bases not matched to a gene: 11. The CDR3 has 17 residues. Germline V CDR1 and CDR2: LGHDT, YNNKEL (reference sequence). The study, taken as a whole, reports: Along spike, vaccine-associated CD4 TCRs were found throughout, with dominance at 160-218 and 743-854. A mostly white British donor set with more females was recruited, and clonal diversity was possibly underestimated.

Sequenced material: peripheral blood, taken on day 0 of MenACWY control vaccination. V and J are TRBV3-1 (or the pseudogene TRBV3-2) and TRBJ1-1; 11 bases align to TRBD1. The TCR comes from an adult in good health. CDR3 coding DNA: TGTGCCAGCAGCCGGATGATCCGGGACAGGGGGGGCACTGAAGCTTTCTTT. Its translation is CASSRMIRDRGGTEAFF.